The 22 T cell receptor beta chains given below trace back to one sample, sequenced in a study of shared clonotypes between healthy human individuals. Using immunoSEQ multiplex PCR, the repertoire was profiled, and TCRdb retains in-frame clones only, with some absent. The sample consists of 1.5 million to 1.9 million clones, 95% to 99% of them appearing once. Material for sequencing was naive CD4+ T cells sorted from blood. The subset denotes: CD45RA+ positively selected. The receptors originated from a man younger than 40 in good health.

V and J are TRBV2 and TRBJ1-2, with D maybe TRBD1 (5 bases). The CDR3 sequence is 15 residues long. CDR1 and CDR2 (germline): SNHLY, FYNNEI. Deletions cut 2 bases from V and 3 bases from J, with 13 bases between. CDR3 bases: TGTGCCAGCAGTGAACACCCCACGGGGGACTATGGCTACACCTTC. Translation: CASSEHPTGDYGYTF.

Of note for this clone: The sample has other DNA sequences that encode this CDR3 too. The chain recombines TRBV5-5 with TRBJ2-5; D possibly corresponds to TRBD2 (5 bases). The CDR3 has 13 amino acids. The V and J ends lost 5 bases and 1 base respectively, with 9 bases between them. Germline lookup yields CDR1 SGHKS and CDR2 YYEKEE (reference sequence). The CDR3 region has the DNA TGTGCCAGCAGTCCGGACTCCCAAGAGACCCAGTACTTC. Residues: CASSPDSQETQYF.

CDR3 residues: CASSRSGRGVNEQFF. DNA for the CDR3: TGTGCCAGCAGCCGCAGCGGGAGAGGTGTCAATGAGCAGTTCTTC. This chain uses TRBV7-9 with TRBJ2-1; 8 bases fit TRBD2. CDR1 SEHNR and CDR2 FQNEAQ come from the germline V gene (reference sequence). This CDR3 region has 15 residues. V trimming: 5 bases; J trimming: 6 bases; junction bases outside the gene matches: 9.

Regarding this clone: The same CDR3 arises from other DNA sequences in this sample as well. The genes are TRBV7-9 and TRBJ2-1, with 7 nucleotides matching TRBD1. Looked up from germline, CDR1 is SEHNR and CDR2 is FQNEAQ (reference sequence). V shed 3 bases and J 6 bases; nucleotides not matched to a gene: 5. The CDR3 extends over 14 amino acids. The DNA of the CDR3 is TGTGCCAGCAGCTTGGGTGACAGGGTCAATGAGCAGTTCTTC. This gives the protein CASSLGDRVNEQFF.

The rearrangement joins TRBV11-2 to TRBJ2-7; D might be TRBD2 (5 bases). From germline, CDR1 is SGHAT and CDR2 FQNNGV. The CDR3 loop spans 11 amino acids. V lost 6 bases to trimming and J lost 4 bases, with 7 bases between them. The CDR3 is CASRRRYEQYF. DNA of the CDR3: TGTGCCAGCAGGCGGAGGTACGAGCAGTACTTC.

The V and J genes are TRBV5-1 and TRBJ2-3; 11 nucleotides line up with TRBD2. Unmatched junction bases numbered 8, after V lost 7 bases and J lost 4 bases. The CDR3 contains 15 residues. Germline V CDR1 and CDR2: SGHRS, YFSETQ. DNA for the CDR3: TGCGCCAGCTTCCTGACTAGCGGGATTGCAGATACGCAGTATTTT. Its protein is CASFLTSGIADTQYF.

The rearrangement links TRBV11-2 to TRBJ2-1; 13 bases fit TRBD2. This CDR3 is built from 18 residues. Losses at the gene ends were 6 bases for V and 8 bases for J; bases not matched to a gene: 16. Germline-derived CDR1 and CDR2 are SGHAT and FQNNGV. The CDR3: CASSQLAGGPFAQDEQFF. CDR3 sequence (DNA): TGTGCCAGCAGTCAACTAGCGGGAGGGCCGTTCGCACAAGATGAGCAGTTCTTC.

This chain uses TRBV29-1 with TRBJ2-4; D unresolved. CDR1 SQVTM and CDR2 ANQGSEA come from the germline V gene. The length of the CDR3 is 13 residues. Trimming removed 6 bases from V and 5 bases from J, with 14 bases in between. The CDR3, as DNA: TGCAGCGTCGCCCTGAAGGTCCAAAACATTCAGTACTTC. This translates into CSVALKVQNIQYF.

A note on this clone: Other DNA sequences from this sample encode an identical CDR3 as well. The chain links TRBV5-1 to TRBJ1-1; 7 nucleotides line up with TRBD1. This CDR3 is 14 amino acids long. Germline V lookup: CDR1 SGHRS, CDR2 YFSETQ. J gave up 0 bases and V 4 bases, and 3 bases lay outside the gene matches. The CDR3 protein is CASSPGTVNTEAFF. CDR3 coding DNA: TGCGCCAGCAGCCCCGGGACAGTGAACACTGAAGCTTTCTTT. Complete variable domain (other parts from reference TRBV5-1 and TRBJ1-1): KAGVTQTPRYLIKTRGQQVTLSCSPISGHRSVSWYQQTPGQGLQFLFEYFSETQRNKGNFPGRFSGRQFSNSRSEMNVSTLELGDSALYLCASSPGTVNTEAFFGQGTRLTVV.

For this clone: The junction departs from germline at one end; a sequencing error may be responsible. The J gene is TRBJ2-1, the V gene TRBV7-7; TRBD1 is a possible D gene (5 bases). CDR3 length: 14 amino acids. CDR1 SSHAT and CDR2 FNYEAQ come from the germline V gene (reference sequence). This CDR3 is CASSLLDSNNEQFF. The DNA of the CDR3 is TGTGCTAGCAGCTTACTCGACAGCAACAATGAGCAGTTCTTC.

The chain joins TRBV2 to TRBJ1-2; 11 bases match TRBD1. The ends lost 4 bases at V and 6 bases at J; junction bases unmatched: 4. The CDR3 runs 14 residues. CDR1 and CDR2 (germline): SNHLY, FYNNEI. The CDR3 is CASSGRTGGDGYTF. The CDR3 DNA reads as TGTGCCAGCAGTGGCAGGACAGGGGGCGATGGCTACACCTTC.

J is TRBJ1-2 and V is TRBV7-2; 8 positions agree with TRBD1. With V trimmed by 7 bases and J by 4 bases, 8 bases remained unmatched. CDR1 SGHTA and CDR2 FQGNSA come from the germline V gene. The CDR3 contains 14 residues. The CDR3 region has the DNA TGTGCCAGCACCGAGCCGGGACAGGCCTATGGCTACACCTTC. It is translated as CASTEPGQAYGYTF.

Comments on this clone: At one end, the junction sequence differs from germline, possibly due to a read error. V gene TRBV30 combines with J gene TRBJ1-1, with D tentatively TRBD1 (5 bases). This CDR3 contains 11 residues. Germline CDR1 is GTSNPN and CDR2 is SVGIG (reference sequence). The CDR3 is CAWSVGAGVPF. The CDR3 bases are TGTGCCTGGAGTGTAGGGGCGGGCGTCCCCTTT. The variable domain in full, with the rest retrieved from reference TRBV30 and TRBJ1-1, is SQTIHQWPATLVQPVGSPLSLECTVEGTSNPNLYWYRQAAGRGLQLLFYSVGIGQISSEVPQNLSASRPQDRQFILSSKKLLLSDSGFYLCAWSVGAGVPFGQGTRLTVV.

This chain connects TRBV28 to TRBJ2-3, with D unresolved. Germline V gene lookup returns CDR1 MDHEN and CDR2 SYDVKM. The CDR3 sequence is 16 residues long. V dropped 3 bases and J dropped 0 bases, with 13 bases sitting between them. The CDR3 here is CASSFPGPASTDTQYF. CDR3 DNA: TGTGCCAGCAGTTTCCCCGGGCCAGCTAGCACAGATACGCAGTATTTT.

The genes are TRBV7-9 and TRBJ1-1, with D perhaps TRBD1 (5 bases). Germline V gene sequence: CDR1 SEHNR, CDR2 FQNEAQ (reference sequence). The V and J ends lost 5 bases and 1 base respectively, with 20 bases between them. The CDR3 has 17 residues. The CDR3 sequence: CASSILSRDGSNTEAFF. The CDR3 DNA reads TGTGCCAGCAGCATACTCTCCCGGGACGGATCGAACACTGAAGCTTTCTTT.

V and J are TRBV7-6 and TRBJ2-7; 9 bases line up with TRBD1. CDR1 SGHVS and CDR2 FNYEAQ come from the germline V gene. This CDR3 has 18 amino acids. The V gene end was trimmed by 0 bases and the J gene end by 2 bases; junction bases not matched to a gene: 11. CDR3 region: CASSLASAGTGITYEQYF. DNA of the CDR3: TGTGCCAGCAGCTTAGCGAGTGCCGGGACAGGGATTACCTACGAGCAGTACTTC.

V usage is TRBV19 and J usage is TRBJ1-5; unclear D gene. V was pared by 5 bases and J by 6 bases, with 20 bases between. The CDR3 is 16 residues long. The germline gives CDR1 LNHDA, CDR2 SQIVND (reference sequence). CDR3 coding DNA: TGTGCCAGTAGTCCCCAAGGGATTCGGTTCCTTCAGCCCCAGCATTTT. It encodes CASSPQGIRFLQPQHF.

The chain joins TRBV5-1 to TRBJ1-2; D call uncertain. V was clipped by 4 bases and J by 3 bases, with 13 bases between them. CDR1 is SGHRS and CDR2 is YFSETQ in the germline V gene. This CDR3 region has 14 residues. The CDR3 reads CASSLTNLDYGYTF. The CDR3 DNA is TGCGCCAGCAGCCTGACGAATCTCGACTATGGCTACACCTTC.

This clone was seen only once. The CDR3 protein is CASSSRQGQNIQYF. Written as DNA, the CDR3 is TGTGCCAGCAGCTCCAGACAGGGTCAAAACATTCAGTACTTC. The rearrangement uses TRBV7-9 and TRBJ2-4; 7 nucleotides match TRBD1. J gave up 5 bases and V 4 bases, and 5 bases lay outside the gene matches. Germline V lookup: CDR1 SEHNR, CDR2 FQNEAQ (reference sequence). The CDR3 is made up of 14 amino acids.

The CDR3 is CASTVVGDTQYF. The CDR3 DNA is TGTGCCAGCACCGTCGTGGGGGATACGCAGTATTTT. This chain uses TRBV28 with TRBJ2-3, with D unclear. The germline CDR1 and CDR2 sequences are MDHEN and SYDVKM. The CDR3 runs 12 residues. The V gene lost 7 bases and the J gene lost 6 bases, with 11 bases spanning the gap.

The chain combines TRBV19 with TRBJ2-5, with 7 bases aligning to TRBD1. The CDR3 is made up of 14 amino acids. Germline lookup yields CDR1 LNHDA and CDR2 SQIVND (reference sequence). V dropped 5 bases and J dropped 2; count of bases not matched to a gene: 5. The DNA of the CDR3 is TGTGCCAGTAGTCTGACAGGGCGGCAAGAGACCCAGTACTTC. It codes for CASSLTGRQETQYF. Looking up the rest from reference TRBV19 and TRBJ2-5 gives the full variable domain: DGGITQSPKYLFRKEGQNVTLSCEQNLNHDAMYWYRQDPGQGLRLIYYSQIVNDFQKGDIAEGYSVSREKKESFPLTVTSAQKNPTAFYLCASSLTGRQETQYFGPGTRLLVL.

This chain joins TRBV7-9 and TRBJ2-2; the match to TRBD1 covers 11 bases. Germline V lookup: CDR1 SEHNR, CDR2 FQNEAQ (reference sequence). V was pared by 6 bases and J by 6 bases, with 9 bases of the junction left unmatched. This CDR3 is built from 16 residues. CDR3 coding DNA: TGTGCCAGCAGTTCCGGACAGGGGGCGATCCCCGGGGAGCTGTTTTTT. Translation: CASSSGQGAIPGELFF.